The count of the clone carrying this TCR beta chain is one. This specimen comes from a study of shared clonotypes between healthy human individuals. Study summary: Aged between 18 and 49, the donors were a couple of women and three men.

V lost 0 bases, J lost 5 bases, and 8 bases lay in between. Germline loops: CDR1 MGHRA, CDR2 YSYEKL. The length of the CDR3 is 13 residues. Nashville, Tennessee was home to all donors, who were Caucasian adults. The assay was carried out at the deep level. Profiled with immunoSEQ multiplex PCR; TCRdb holds only in-frame clones, not every one. The table includes 550,000 to 800,000 clones, around 67% detected once. Sequencing was performed on memory CD4+ T cells sorted from blood. Specified subset: CD45RA-negative fraction. The sequence was collected from a woman in her 30s in good health. This rearrangement joins TRBV4-1 to TRBJ2-7; unclear D gene. The CDR3 protein is CASSQDPGHEQYF. DNA for the CDR3: TGCGCCAGCAGCCAAGATCCGGGCCACGAGCAGTACTTC.